What follows is one T cell receptor beta chain and its context. As processed by the authors: Reference gene primers were amplified, and this amplification served to estimate nucleated cell counts. TCRdb keeps only in-frame clones here, not all; method: immunoSEQ multiplex PCR. V and J calls and clone size are as listed in that table; D and trimming were resolved from the DNA. The sample comprises about 260,000 clones, 83% of which are singletons, and about 4.9% rests with the top ten. The data are from a study of blood T cell repertoires in COVID-19. Background on the study: COVID-19 samples from acute and convalescent phases originated in the United States, Italy and Spain. T cells, B-cell-depleted T cells, or PBMCs provided the cDNA or gDNA that served as material.

Germline CDR1 reads SGHAT; CDR2 reads FQNNGV. The CDR3 covers 15 residues. J lost 2 bases, V lost 4 bases, and 6 bases had no gene match. Sequencing input: peripheral blood. The TCR sequence derives from a man between 60 and 70 years old who had recovered from COVID-19. V and J are TRBV11-2 and TRBJ2-5; 8 bases are shared with TRBD2. CDR3 sequence reads: CASSSRGGPQETQYF. The CDR3, as DNA: TGTGCCAGCAGCTCCCGCGGGGGGCCACAAGAGACCCAGTACTTC.